The 10 T cell receptor beta chains below all came from one sample that was sequenced in a study of spatial heterogeneity in lung cancer. Study-wide findings and caveats: Intratumoral expanded alpha and beta TCR counts were found to track tumor mutation counts.

TCRdb reprocessed the 5' RACE reads with MiXCR, giving one entry per CDR3 protein. The table lists 4,500 to 5,000 distinct CDR3 sequences, about an eighth of them singletons, with approximately 25% in the top ten. These receptors' targets are unknown. Time point described: sample taken at primary tumor resection. The sequences come from lung tumor tissue, collected at surgery. The receptors here all came from a male donor with early-stage non-small cell lung cancer.

To note about this clonotype: For a library built for alpha chains, this beta chain is a stray read; little rests on its size. This chain connects TRBV12-3 or TRBV12-4 to TRBJ2-7; D is undetermined. Trimming stripped 3 bases from V and 4 bases from J, with 7 bases between. The CDR3 has 12 residues. This CDR3 is CASSFQSYEQYF. The CDR3 DNA sequence: TGTGCCAGCAGTTTTCAGTCGTACGAGCAGTACTTC.

This clonotype was seen many times. Within a library made for alpha chains, this beta chain is off target, and its count is uninformative. The rearrangement joins TRBV18 to TRBJ1-1; D uncertain. V shed 1 base and J shed 5 bases, with 20 bases lying between them. CDR3 length equals 17 residues. Per germline, CDR1 KGHSH and CDR2 LQKENI. In DNA form, the CDR3 reads TGTGCCAGCTCACCACGGGTAGCAGTCGAAGAATCGACTGAAGCTTTCTTT. Its translation: CASSPRVAVEESTEAFF.

In its sample, this clonotype was seen many times. The library was prepared for alpha chains; this beta chain is a stray read, so its frequency means little. The V and J genes are TRBV7-9 and TRBJ2-5, with D perhaps matching TRBD1 or TRBD2 (5 bases each). Germline CDR1 is SEHNR and CDR2 is FQNEAQ (reference sequence). CDR3 length: 15 residues. V was shortened by 1 base and J by 4 bases, with 13 bases between the two germline ends. The CDR3 DNA follows: TGTGCCAGCAGCTTAGTGGGGACGGCTGGAGAGACCCAGTACTTC. Its protein product is CASSLVGTAGETQYF.

This clonotype was recorded many times. The junction shows a germline mismatch at one end, possibly a read error. Since the library was made to target alpha chains, this beta chain is a stray read and its abundance is not meaningful. The chain employs TRBV7-2 and TRBJ1-2, with D perhaps matching TRBD1 (5 bases). This CDR3 is built from 12 residues. The germline V gene encodes CDR1 SGHTA and CDR2 FQGNSA. In DNA, the CDR3 is TGTGCCAGCAGGTTAGGACATGATGGCTACACCTTC. Translated, it gives CASRLGHDGYTF.

By share of the sample, this clonotype is medium-sized. Little can be read into the size of this beta chain, an off-target read in a library designed for alpha chains. In nucleotides, the CDR3 is TGTGCCAGCAGCGGGGGGACACCCGAGCAGTACTTC. Its protein is CASSGGTPEQYF. This chain joins TRBV7-9 and TRBJ2-7, with D perhaps being TRBD1 or TRBD2 (6 bases each). The germline gives CDR1 SEHNR, CDR2 FQNEAQ (reference sequence). This CDR3 has 12 residues. V was pared by 5 bases and J by 6 bases, with 11 bases between.

In its sample, this clonotype is medium-sized. Within a library made for alpha chains, this beta chain is off target, and its count is uninformative. This chain's CDR3 is CASSLGVQPNEKLFF. Written as DNA, the CDR3 is TGTGCCAGCAGCTTAGGGGTGCAGCCTAATGAAAAACTGTTTTTT. This sequence joins TRBV11-2 and TRBJ1-4; unclear D gene. The CDR3 length is 15 residues. The ends were cut back, 1 base at V and 3 bases at J, with 9 bases in the middle. Germline CDR1 SGHAT, CDR2 FQNNGV. Supplemented by reference TRBV11-2 and TRBJ1-4, the full variable domain reads EAGVAQSPRYKIIEKRQSVAFWCNPISGHATLYWYQQILGQGPKLLIQFQNNGVVDDSQLPKDRFSAERLKGVDSTLKIQPAKLEDSAVYLCASSLGVQPNEKLFFGSGTQLSVL.

By sample fraction, this clonotype is medium-sized. This beta chain is an unintended read in a library built for alpha chains; its size means little. J is TRBJ2-1 and V is TRBV10-3; D remains ambiguous. V gave up 6 bases and J gave up 8 bases, with 14 bases separating them. CDR1 and CDR2 (germline): ENHRY, SYGVKD. The CDR3 is 13 amino acids. The CDR3 loop is CAISQTQVDEQFF. The CDR3 DNA follows: TGTGCCATCAGCCAAACGCAAGTCGATGAGCAGTTCTTC.

Note on this clonotype: Since it is a stray read in a library aimed at alpha chains, this beta chain has a size that is not meaningful. The chain is built from TRBV20-1 and TRBJ2-3; 11 bases match TRBD2. The CDR3 loop spans 17 amino acids. Germline V lookup: CDR1 DFQATT, CDR2 SNEGSKA (reference sequence). The trim removed 1 base at V and 4 bases at J, leaving 10 bases unmatched. In DNA, the CDR3 is TGCAGTGCTAGAGGGTACCTTAGCGGGAGGGCCGCAGATACGCAGTATTTT. Translation gives CSARGYLSGRAADTQYF.

This clonotype is medium-sized. The library was built for alpha chains, so this beta chain is an off-target read and its size means little. The gene calls are TRBV6-1 and TRBJ1-3, with D hard to call. V lost 6 bases and J lost 0, with 6 bases in between. CDR1 and CDR2 (germline): MNHNS, SASEGT. CDR3 size: 13 residues. Here the CDR3 reads CASRFYSGNTIYF. The CDR3 DNA reads as TGTGCCAGCAGATTCTACTCTGGAAACACCATATATTTT.

This clonotype is medium-sized within its sample. This beta chain is an unintended read in a library built for alpha chains; its size means little. This chain joins TRBV5-4 and TRBJ2-2; TRBD2 is a possible D gene (5 bases). This CDR3 has 13 residues. The germline gives CDR1 SGHNT, CDR2 YYREEE (reference sequence). V lost 4 bases, J lost 7 bases, and 11 bases lay in between. The CDR3 DNA follows: TGTGCCAGCAGCCCTGGACTTTTCGGGGAGCTGTTTTTT. Its translation is CASSPGLFGELFF.